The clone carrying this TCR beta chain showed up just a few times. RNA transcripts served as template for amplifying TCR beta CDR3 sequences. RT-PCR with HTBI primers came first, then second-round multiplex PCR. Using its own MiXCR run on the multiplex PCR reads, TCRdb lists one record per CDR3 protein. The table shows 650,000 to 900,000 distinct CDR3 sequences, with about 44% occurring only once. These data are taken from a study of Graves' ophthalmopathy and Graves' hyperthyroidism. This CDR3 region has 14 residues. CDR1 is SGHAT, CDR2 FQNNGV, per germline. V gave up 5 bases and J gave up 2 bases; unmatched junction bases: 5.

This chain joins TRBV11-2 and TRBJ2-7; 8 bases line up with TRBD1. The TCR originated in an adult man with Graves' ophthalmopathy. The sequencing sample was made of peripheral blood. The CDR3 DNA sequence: TGTGCCAGCAGCCACCAGGACAGGGCCTACGAGCAGTACTTC. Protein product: CASSHQDRAYEQYF.